This TCR beta chain was recorded in a study of identical twins (dated by TCRdb to about 2016). In the study overall: To test whether fetal clonotypes persist, the study used deep sequencing on TCR alpha and beta repertoires from monozygotic twins, unrelated adults of various ages, and cord blood. To rule out contamination, the twin experiments were replicated at different times with different library preparation protocols. Overall study outcomes, separate from this receptor: Fewer insertions were carried by abundant cord blood beta clonotypes; a weaker similar trend was observed in young adult naive repertoires, while no such trend was observed in memory repertoires. Invariant T cells such as MAIT and iNKT could partly confound zero-insertion analyses, although diverse VJ usage argued against such confounding for most clonotypes. Because the same donors could not be followed over many years, the conclusions depended on cross-sectional statistical analysis. Out-of-frame TCR alpha sharing in monozygotic twins was systematically underestimated by recombination models, whereas sharing between unrelated individuals was in agreement with the recombination models. In beta out-of-frame sequences, excess twin sharing was weaker, because having fewer shared sequences lowered the signal-to-noise ratio. Compared with coincidental sharing between unrelated individuals, out-of-frame TCR alpha sequences shared between twins had an excess of sequences with low generation probability.

Library preparation employed 5' RACE. The data were produced on an Illumina HiSeq 2000. Template switching added a universal primer binding site, and the final cDNA carried a unique molecular identifier that allowed TCR cDNA molecules to be counted accurately. Specific primers in the conserved constant-segment region were used to synthesize first-strand cDNA for the TCR alpha and beta chains. To control for contamination, every cDNA library carried two barcodes: a SMART-Mk sample barcode plus Illumina barcodes. Two successive PCR steps introduced TruSeq adapter sequences along with Illumina sample barcodes. The TCR alpha and beta cDNA libraries were sequenced on the Illumina HiSeq platform using custom primers. On the study's bioinformatics: Raw reads were processed with MiGEC to extract unique molecular identifiers, and MiXCR was used to determine CDR3 positions. For each individual, recombination models were inferred using an EM algorithm with the repgenHMM and IGoR tools. Shared clonotypes were analyzed with the tcR package in R, and sharing was normalized by the product of cloneset sizes. To study raw recombination without the effects of thymic and clonal selection, out-of-frame nonproductive sequences were analyzed. The raw public data were reprocessed by TCRdb itself: fastp quality trimming at Q25, MiXCR clonotype calling, in-frame beta chains only. CDR3 protein duplicates are merged, each entry listing the most common genes and DNA. The V and J calls shown here were made by TCRdb, not taken from the authors' results. The sample has 550,000 to 800,000 distinct CDR3 sequences on record, about 7.1% of them singletons. In total, the top ten clones hold about 1.6% of the sample.

This clonotype was observed at least ten times. Its binding antigen is unknown. No clone much larger than this one lies a single base away; base qualities are absent. Every donor was a healthy Caucasian. Three pairs of female monozygotic twins, all aged 18 to 29 years, made up the twin cohort. The RNA used for TCR libraries was isolated from peripheral blood mononuclear cells. Looking up the germline V gene yields CDR1 SGHRS and CDR2 YFSETQ. The CDR3 contains 13 residues, cysteine and phenylalanine counted. Of all the DNA, just the CDR3 is kept, 39 bases in frame from base 1. V is shortened by 5 bases, J by 1 base, and the region joining them spans 9 bases. The same specimen was also included in a second study, on yellow fever vaccine responses in identical twins. As noted in the second study: According to the authors, in identical twins the way T cells responded to vaccination appeared partly convergent and partly personalized. In identical twins, the study followed T cell clones that responded to the vaccine with precision.

The sequence is built from TRBV5-1 and TRBJ1-1; the D gene identity is not certain. Source material: PBMCs. The sequence was obtained from a woman between 18 and 29 years old in good health. The bases are TGCGCCAGCAGTAACCAGAAGAACACTGAAGCTTTCTTT. It translates to CASSNQKNTEAFF.